The 14 T cell receptor beta chains below all came from one sample that was sequenced in a study of blood T cell repertoires in COVID-19. Produced via immunoSEQ multiplex PCR; TCRdb's table is partial and in-frame only. The sample contains some 170,000 clones, around 80% of which appear only once. The sample was peripheral blood. The receptors were gathered from a woman in her seventies with acute or convalescent COVID-19.

Regarding this clone: The same CDR3 can be traced to other DNA sequences in this sample. The V gene is TRBV5-1, the J gene TRBJ2-1; 11 nucleotides agree with TRBD2. V was clipped by 0 bases and J by 7 bases; unmatched bases: 3. CDR3 size: 15 residues. The germline CDR1 and CDR2 sequences are SGHRS and YFSETQ. CDR3 amino acids: CASSLGLAGGNEQFF. CDR3 nucleotides: TGCGCCAGCAGCTTGGGCCTAGCGGGAGGAAATGAGCAGTTCTTC.

This sequence joins TRBV25-1 and TRBJ1-2, with TRBD1 identical over 7 bases. This CDR3 contains 15 residues. CDR1 and CDR2 (germline): MGHDK, SYGVNS. The V and J ends lost 6 bases and 3 bases, in that order; junction bases with no gene match: 10. CDR3 bases: TGTGCCAGCAGCCCCACTGAAGACAGGGACTATGGCTACACCTTC. It encodes CASSPTEDRDYGYTF.

The chain joins TRBV2 to TRBJ2-2; tentative D call: TRBD2 (6 bases). This CDR3 has 13 residues. The germline V gene has CDR1 SNHLY and CDR2 FYNNEI. Trimming removed 9 bases at V and 3 bases at J, with 11 bases between. The CDR3: CAREEGDTGELFF. In nucleotides, the CDR3 is TGTGCCAGGGAGGAGGGAGACACCGGGGAGCTGTTTTTT.

CDR3 bases: TGCGCCAGCAGACTGGACAGGGAAGGAGGGGAGCAGTACTTC. This encodes CASRLDREGGEQYF. The rearrangement uses TRBV5-1 and TRBJ2-7, with 8 bases matching TRBD1. Trimming removed 5 bases from V and 7 bases from J; junction bases left unmatched: 11. Germline-derived CDR1 and CDR2 are SGHRS and YFSETQ. CDR3 length: 14 residues.

The chain uses TRBV28 and TRBJ1-2, with D unclear. CDR3 length equals 12 residues. Germline CDR1 reads MDHEN; CDR2 reads SYDVKM. Trimming stripped 5 bases from V and 3 bases from J, with 7 bases between. The CDR3 coding sequence is TGTGCCAGCAGTCAGAGGGACTATGGCTACACCTTC. It is translated as CASSQRDYGYTF.

The chain uses TRBV28 and TRBJ1-2; the match to TRBD1 covers 7 bases. V dropped 1 base and J dropped 4; count of bases not matched to a gene: 12. The CDR3 contains 17 residues. Germline V CDR1 and CDR2: MDHEN, SYDVKM. CDR3 in DNA: TGTGCCAGCAGTTTATATGAGAGACAGGGTACCTTCTATGGCTACACCTTC. Its protein product is CASSLYERQGTFYGYTF.

The chain carries TRBV9 and TRBJ1-1; the match to TRBD1 covers 7 bases. V shed 4 bases and J 3 bases; nucleotides not matched to a gene: 3. The germline V gene has CDR1 SGDLS and CDR2 YYNGEE. This CDR3 is 13 amino acids long. CDR3 DNA sequence: TGTGCCAGCAGCCACACAGGGGACACTGAAGCTTTCTTT. Its translation: CASSHTGDTEAFF.

The chain links TRBV19 to TRBJ1-1, with a tentative D call TRBD1 (5 bases). Germline-derived CDR1 and CDR2 are LNHDA and SQIVND (reference sequence). The length of the CDR3 is 17 residues. The V and J ends lost 3 bases and 1 base respectively, with 18 bases between them. This CDR3 reads CASSILWGTRENTEAFF. The CDR3, as DNA: TGTGCCAGTAGTATTCTGTGGGGAACCAGGGAGAACACTGAAGCTTTCTTT.

The gene calls are TRBV21-1 and TRBJ2-3; no check of the table's D call, TRBD2, against the DNA was made. TRBV21-1 is deemed a pseudogene. This CDR3 region has 18 residues. CDR3 sequence: CASSKEVPASEGTDTQYF. CDR3 nucleotide sequence: TGTGCCAGCAGCAAAGAGGTCCCGGCTAGCGAGGGCACAGATACGCAGTATTTT.

This clone was counted many times. The gene calls are TRBV4-3 and TRBJ1-5, with a possible D match to TRBD1 (5 bases). CDR1 and CDR2 (germline): LGHNA, YSLEER. The CDR3 extends over 16 amino acids. V lost 0 bases and J 6 bases, leaving 15 bases between the germline ends. The CDR3 coding sequence is TGCGCCAGCAGCCAAGAGACTCCAGGGTCCGGTCAGCCCCAGCATTTT. Protein: CASSQETPGSGQPQHF.

The chain joins TRBV19 to TRBJ1-2; D is undetermined. Trimming took off 7 bases at V and 4 bases at J, with 16 bases between the two ends. The CDR3 contains 14 residues. Germline CDR1 reads LNHDA; CDR2 reads SQIVND (reference sequence). The CDR3 nucleotides read TGTGCCAGTACCATTACGACTGTCACCTATGGCTACACCTTC. This codes for CASTITTVTYGYTF.

The chain links TRBV28 to TRBJ2-2; TRBD1 is a possible D gene (6 bases). Germline assignment: CDR1 MDHEN and CDR2 SYDVKM. Trimming left V 10 bases short and J 4 bases short, with 13 bases between. CDR3 length equals 13 residues. For the CDR3, the DNA is TGTGCCACTGGGACACTTAGCACCGGGGAGCTGTTTTTT. It codes for CATGTLSTGELFF.

This chain links TRBV20-1 with TRBJ1-4; TRBD1 aligns across 8 bases. From germline, CDR1 is DFQATT and CDR2 SNEGSKA (reference sequence). The ends lost 3 bases at V and 3 bases at J; junction bases unmatched: 21. This CDR3 contains 20 residues. Here the CDR3 DNA reads TGCAGTGCTAGTGGGGTTTTTCGTCGACAGGGGATGGGGTCTAATGAAAAACTGTTTTTT. Its protein product is CSASGVFRRQGMGSNEKLFF.

The chain has TRBV2 and TRBJ1-5, with 10 bases lining up with TRBD1. The J segment lost 9 bases and the V segment lost 5 bases, leaving 7 bases of the junction unmatched. CDR3 size: 14 residues. CDR1 is SNHLY, CDR2 FYNNEI, per germline. The CDR3 region is CASSFDRGQRPQHF. The CDR3 nucleotides are TGTGCCAGCAGTTTCGACAGGGGGCAACGGCCCCAGCATTTT. Full variable domain (missing parts from reference TRBV2 and TRBJ1-5): EPEVTQTPSHQVTQMGQEVILRCVPISNHLYFYWYRQILGQKVEFLVSFYNNEISEKSEIFDDQFSVERPDGSNFTLKIRSTKLEDSAMYFCASSFDRGQRPQHFGDGTRLSIL.